These 21 T cell receptor beta chains share one sample of origin, sequenced in a study of T cells in localized non-small cell lung cancer. The table came from immunoSEQ multiplex PCR; TCRdb's copy has only in-frame clones and leaves some out. This sample has around 15,000 clones, with approximately 89% found just once. The sequencing here drew on peripheral blood mononuclear cells, taken before any cancer treatment. Source of these receptors: a man between 40 and 75 years old with stage III lung adenocarcinoma.

The rearrangement uses TRBV18 and TRBJ2-2; D not resolved. CDR1 KGHSH and CDR2 LQKENI come from the germline V gene. V was cut by 3 bases and J by 0 bases, with 8 bases left in between. The CDR3 extends over 15 amino acids. The CDR3 sequence: CASSPKAANTGELFF. The CDR3 DNA follows: TGTGCCAGCTCACCTAAGGCAGCGAACACCGGGGAGCTGTTTTTT.

The chain couples TRBV4-2 to TRBJ2-1; 7 nucleotides match TRBD1. The germline gives CDR1 LGHNA, CDR2 YNFKEQ. There are 12 residues in the CDR3. The ends lost 2 bases at V and 8 bases at J; junction bases unmatched: 0. Here the CDR3 DNA reads TGTGCCAGCAGCCAAACAGGGGATGAGCAGTTCTTC. Translation gives CASSQTGDEQFF.

The gene calls are TRBV7-9 and TRBJ2-1; 9 bases are a match to TRBD2. Germline CDR1 is SEHNR and CDR2 is FQNEAQ (reference sequence). The length of the CDR3 is 16 residues. V was pared by 7 bases and J by 6 bases, with 13 bases of the junction left unmatched. The CDR3 loop reads CASNLLDSGSVNEQFF. For the CDR3, the DNA is TGTGCCAGCAACCTCCTTGATAGCGGGAGCGTCAATGAGCAGTTCTTC.

The V gene is TRBV5-4, the J gene TRBJ2-7, with D possibly matching TRBD1 (6 bases). Germline V gives CDR1 SGHNT, CDR2 YYREEE (reference sequence). The CDR3 has 15 residues. The V and J ends lost 2 bases and 1 base respectively, with 13 bases between them. This CDR3 reads CASSLPGDKSYEQYF. The CDR3 DNA follows: TGTGCCAGCAGCTTACCCGGGGACAAATCCTACGAGCAGTACTTC.

The chain uses TRBV5-6 and TRBJ1-1; D gene unclear. CDR1 is SGHDT, CDR2 YYEEEE, per germline. The length of the CDR3 is 14 residues. Trimming took 3 bases from V and 4 from J, leaving 13 bases between them. The CDR3 protein is CASSSGPGVTEAFF. DNA of the CDR3: TGTGCCAGCAGCTCGGGTCCCGGGGTCACTGAAGCTTTCTTT.

The chain uses TRBV11-2 and TRBJ2-1, with D uncertain. The V end lost 8 bases, the J end lost 8 bases, and 13 bases lay between the germline ends. The CDR3 has 12 amino acids. From germline, CDR1 is SGHAT and CDR2 FQNNGV. This chain's CDR3 is CASRPVPHEQFF. The CDR3 DNA reads TGTGCCAGCCGACCCGTCCCCCATGAGCAGTTCTTC.

The rearrangement joins TRBV28 to TRBJ2-3; D perhaps matches TRBD2 (5 bases). Trimming pared 7 bases from V and 0 bases from J, leaving 17 bases between. The CDR3 is 16 residues long. Germline V lookup: CDR1 MDHEN, CDR2 SYDVKM. CDR3 DNA: TGTGCCAGCATACCACTACTCCGGGATAGCACAGATACGCAGTATTTT. It yields the protein CASIPLLRDSTDTQYF.

The chain employs TRBV6-5 and TRBJ1-2, with 9 positions matching TRBD1. The CDR3 spans 14 residues. Germline loops: CDR1 MNHEY, CDR2 SVGAGI. V lost 6 bases, J lost 3 bases, and 5 bases stayed unmatched. In DNA, the CDR3 is TGTGCCAGCAGCTACAGGGGGCAAGACTATGGCTACACCTTC. Translation gives CASSYRGQDYGYTF.

The chain uses TRBV29-1 and TRBJ2-1; maybe TRBD2 (6 bases). Germline V gene lookup returns CDR1 SQVTM and CDR2 ANQGSEA. The V end lost 8 bases, the J end lost 4 bases, and 18 bases lay between the germline ends. The CDR3 totals 14 residues. The CDR3 here is CSSGGLEGYNEQFF. In DNA, the CDR3 is TGCAGCTCTGGAGGGCTGGAGGGATACAATGAGCAGTTCTTC.

As for this clone: This sample also contains other DNA sequences that code for the same CDR3. The chain has TRBV19 and TRBJ2-5, with TRBD2 identical over 9 bases. Germline assignment: CDR1 LNHDA and CDR2 SQIVND (reference sequence). The CDR3 consists of 16 residues. V lost 5 bases, J lost 1 base, and 8 bases stayed unmatched. The CDR3 here is CASSPLAGEAQETQYF. The CDR3 DNA follows: TGTGCCAGTAGTCCCTTAGCGGGAGAAGCCCAAGAGACCCAGTACTTC.

The chain combines TRBV11-2 with TRBJ2-5; 9 positions agree with TRBD1. This CDR3 has 14 residues. Germline V gene sequence: CDR1 SGHAT, CDR2 FQNNGV. J was trimmed by 5 bases and V by 5 bases; bases with no gene match: 6. CDR3: CASSTGTGLETQYF. CDR3 DNA sequence: TGTGCCAGCAGCACCGGGACAGGGTTGGAGACCCAGTACTTC.

In this sample, this clone turned up once. The rearrangement joins TRBV7-9 to TRBJ1-1; possible D gene TRBD1, 5 bases. The CDR3 runs to 14 residues. V dropped 3 bases and J dropped 5 bases, with 13 bases sitting between them. Germline V gene data show CDR1 as SEHNR and CDR2 as FQNEAQ (reference sequence). The chain's CDR3 is CASSFGSGETEAFF. The CDR3 region has the DNA TGTGCCAGCAGCTTTGGATCGGGGGAAACTGAAGCTTTCTTT. The full variable domain, completed using reference TRBV7-9 and TRBJ1-1, is DTGVSQNPRHKITKRGQNVTFRCDPISEHNRLYWYRQTLGQGPEFLTYFQNEAQLEKSRLLSDRFSAERPKGSFSTLEIQRTEQGDSAMYLCASSFGSGETEAFFGQGTRLTVV.

The J gene is TRBJ1-5, the V gene TRBV2; 9 bases line up with TRBD1. The V gene's germline CDR1 is SNHLY and CDR2 FYNNEI. Trimming cost V 6 bases and J 3 bases; bases outside gene matches: 30. The CDR3 spans 23 residues. The CDR3 sequence: CASRGPNIGALGQGRSVNQPQHF. DNA for the CDR3: TGTGCCAGCAGGGGCCCGAATATAGGTGCGCTGGGACAGGGTCGTTCGGTCAATCAGCCCCAGCATTTT.

The chain recombines TRBV19 with TRBJ2-7, with TRBD1 matching 10 bases. The CDR3 sequence is 17 residues long. The V gene's germline CDR1 is LNHDA and CDR2 SQIVND (reference sequence). J was trimmed by 6 bases and V by 4 bases; bases with no gene match: 15. The CDR3: CASSSDRGTGEFGEQYF. CDR3 DNA sequence: TGTGCCAGTAGTAGTGACCGCGGGACAGGGGAATTTGGCGAGCAGTACTTC.

The chain combines TRBV6-6 with TRBJ2-1; D remains unclear. The CDR3 spans 11 residues. The germline CDR1 and CDR2 sequences are MNHNY and SVGAGI (reference sequence). V was pared by 7 bases and J by 7 bases, with 8 bases between. The CDR3 reads CASIDRNEQFF. As DNA, the CDR3 is TGTGCCAGCATTGATAGGAATGAGCAGTTCTTC.

The rearrangement uses TRBV6-5 and TRBJ1-5, with TRBD1 matching over 7 bases. Looked up from germline, CDR1 is MNHEY and CDR2 is SVGAGI. V shed 6 bases, J shed 3 bases, and the junction held 5 bases outside the gene matches. The CDR3 length is 14 residues. The CDR3 loop is CASSRGQVNQPQHF. The CDR3 DNA sequence: TGTGCCAGCAGCCGTGGACAGGTCAATCAGCCCCAGCATTTT.

This clone has a handful of counts. The chain is built from TRBV19 and TRBJ1-2, with D uncertain. This CDR3 contains 15 residues. Trimming removed 5 bases at V and 5 bases at J, with 18 bases between. CDR1 is LNHDA and CDR2 is SQIVND in the germline V gene (reference sequence). CDR3 nucleotides: TGTGCCAGTAGTGCGGCCCCGTCCTCCATATATGGCTACACCTTC. Residues: CASSAAPSSIYGYTF.

J is TRBJ1-1 and V is TRBV4-3; D is possibly TRBD1 (5 bases). The length of the CDR3 is 15 residues. The V gene lost 0 bases and the J gene lost 3 bases, with 11 bases spanning the gap. CDR1 is LGHNA, CDR2 YSLEER, per germline. CDR3: CASSQEGEFDTEAFF. The DNA of the CDR3 is TGCGCCAGCAGCCAAGAGGGGGAATTCGACACTGAAGCTTTCTTT.

This chain links TRBV4-1 with TRBJ1-3; 8 nucleotides match TRBD1. V dropped 6 bases and J dropped 0; count of bases not matched to a gene: 7. The CDR3 totals 16 residues. The V gene's germline CDR1 is MGHRA and CDR2 YSYEKL. As DNA, the CDR3 is TGCGCCAGCAGTCGAGAGACAGGGGTCTCTGGAAACACCATATATTTT. Protein product: CASSRETGVSGNTIYF.

V gene TRBV4-1 combines with J gene TRBJ2-3; 11 positions match TRBD2. CDR3 length equals 16 residues. Germline V gives CDR1 MGHRA, CDR2 YSYEKL. Losses at the gene ends were 4 bases for V and 0 bases for J; bases not matched to a gene: 3. The CDR3 here is CASSLRTSGSTDTQYF. CDR3 coding DNA: TGCGCCAGCAGCCTTCGGACTAGCGGGAGCACAGATACGCAGTATTTT.

This clone appeared a single time. The CDR3 DNA reads TGCGCCAGCGAGGGTCAGAACACCGGGGAGCTGTTTTTT. Protein: CASEGQNTGELFF. This chain uses TRBV5-1 with TRBJ2-2, with D maybe TRBD2 (5 bases). Germline values: CDR1 SGHRS, CDR2 YFSETQ. With 7 bases removed from V and 1 base from J, the gap between germline ends came to 8 bases. The CDR3 is made up of 13 amino acids.